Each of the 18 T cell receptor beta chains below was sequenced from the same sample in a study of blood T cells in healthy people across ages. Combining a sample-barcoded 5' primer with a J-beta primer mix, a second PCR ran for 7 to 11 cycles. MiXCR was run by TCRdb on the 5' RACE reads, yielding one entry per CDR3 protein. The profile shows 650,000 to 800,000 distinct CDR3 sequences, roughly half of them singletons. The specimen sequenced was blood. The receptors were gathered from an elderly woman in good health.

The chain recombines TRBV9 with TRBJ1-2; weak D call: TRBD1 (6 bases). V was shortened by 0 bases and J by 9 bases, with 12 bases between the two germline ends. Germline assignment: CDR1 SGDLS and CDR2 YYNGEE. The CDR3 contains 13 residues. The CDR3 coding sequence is TGTGCCAGCAGCGTAGTCCCGCAGGGGAGCTACACCTTC. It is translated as CASSVVPQGSYTF.

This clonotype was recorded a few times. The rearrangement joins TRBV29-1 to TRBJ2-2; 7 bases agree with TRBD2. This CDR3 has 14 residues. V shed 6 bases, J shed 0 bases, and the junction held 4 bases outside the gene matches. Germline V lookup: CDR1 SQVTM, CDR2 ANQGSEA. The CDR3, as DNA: TGCAGCGTACGGGAGGCGACGAACACCGGGGAGCTGTTTTTT. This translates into CSVREATNTGELFF.

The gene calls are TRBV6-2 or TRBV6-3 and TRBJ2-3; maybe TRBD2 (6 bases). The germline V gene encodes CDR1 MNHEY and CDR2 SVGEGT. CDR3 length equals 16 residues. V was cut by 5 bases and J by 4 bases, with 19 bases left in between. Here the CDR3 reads CASSPLEGSSSDTQYF. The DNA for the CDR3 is TGTGCCAGCAGTCCGTTGGAGGGGAGTAGTTCAGATACGCAGTATTTT.

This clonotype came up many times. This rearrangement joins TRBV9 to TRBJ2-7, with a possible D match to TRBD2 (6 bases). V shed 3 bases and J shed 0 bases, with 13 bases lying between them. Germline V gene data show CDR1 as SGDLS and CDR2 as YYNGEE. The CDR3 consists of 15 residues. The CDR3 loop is CASSGGDSLSYEQYF. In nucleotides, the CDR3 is TGTGCCAGCAGCGGCGGGGACTCCCTCTCCTACGAGCAGTACTTC.

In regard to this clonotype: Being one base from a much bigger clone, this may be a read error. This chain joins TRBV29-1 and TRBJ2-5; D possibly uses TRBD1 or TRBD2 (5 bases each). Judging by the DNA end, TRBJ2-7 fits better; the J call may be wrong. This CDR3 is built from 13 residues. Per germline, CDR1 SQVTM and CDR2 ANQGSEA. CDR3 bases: TGCAGCGTTGAATCGATGGGACCTAGCGAGCAGTACTTC. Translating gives CSVESMGPSEQYF.

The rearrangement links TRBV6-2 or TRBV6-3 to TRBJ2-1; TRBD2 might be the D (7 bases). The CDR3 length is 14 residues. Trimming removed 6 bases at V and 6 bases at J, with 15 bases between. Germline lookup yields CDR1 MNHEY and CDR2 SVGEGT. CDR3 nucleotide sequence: TGTGCCAGCAGGGGGGCGGGAGAGATCAATGAGCAGTTCTTC. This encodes CASRGAGEINEQFF.

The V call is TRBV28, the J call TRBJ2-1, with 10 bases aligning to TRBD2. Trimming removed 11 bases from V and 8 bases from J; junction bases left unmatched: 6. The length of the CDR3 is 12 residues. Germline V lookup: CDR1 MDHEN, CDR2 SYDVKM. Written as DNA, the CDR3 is TGTGCCTGTAGCGGGGGGTGGCATGAGCAGTTCTTC. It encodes CACSGGWHEQFF. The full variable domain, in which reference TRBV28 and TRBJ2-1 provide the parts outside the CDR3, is DVKVTQSSRYLVKRTGEKVFLECVQDMDHENMFWYRQDPGLGLRLIYFSYDVKMKEKGDIPEGYSVSREKKERFSLILESASTNQTSMYLCACSGGWHEQFFGPGTRLTVL.

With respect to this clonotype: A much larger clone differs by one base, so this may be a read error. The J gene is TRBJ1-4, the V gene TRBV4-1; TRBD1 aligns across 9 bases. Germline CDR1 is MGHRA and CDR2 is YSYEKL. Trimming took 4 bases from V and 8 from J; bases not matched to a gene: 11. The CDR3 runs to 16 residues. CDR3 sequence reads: CASSRTGGGGKEKLFF. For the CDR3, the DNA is TGCGCCAGCAGCCGAACAGGGGGCGGGGGGAAGGAAAAACTGTTTTTT.

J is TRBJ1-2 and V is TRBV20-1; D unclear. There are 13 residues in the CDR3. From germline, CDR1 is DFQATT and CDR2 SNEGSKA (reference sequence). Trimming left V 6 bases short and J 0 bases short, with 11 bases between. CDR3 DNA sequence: TGCAGTGCCCGGCCACCGACTAACTATGGCTACACCTTC. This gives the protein CSARPPTNYGYTF.

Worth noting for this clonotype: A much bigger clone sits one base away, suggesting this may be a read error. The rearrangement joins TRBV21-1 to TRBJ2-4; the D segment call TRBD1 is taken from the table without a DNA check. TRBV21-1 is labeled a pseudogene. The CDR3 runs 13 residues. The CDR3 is CASSNRGSYERYF. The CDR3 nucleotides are TGTGCCAGCAGCAACAGGGGGTCGTACGAGCGGTACTTC.

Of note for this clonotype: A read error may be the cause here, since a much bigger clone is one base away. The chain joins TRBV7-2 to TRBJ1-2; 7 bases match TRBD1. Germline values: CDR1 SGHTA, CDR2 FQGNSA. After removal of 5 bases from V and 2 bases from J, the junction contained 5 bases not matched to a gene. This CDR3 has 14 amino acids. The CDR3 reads CASSRPGQNYGYTF. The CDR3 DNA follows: TGTGCCAGCAGCCGGCCGGGACAGAACTATGGCTACACCTTC.

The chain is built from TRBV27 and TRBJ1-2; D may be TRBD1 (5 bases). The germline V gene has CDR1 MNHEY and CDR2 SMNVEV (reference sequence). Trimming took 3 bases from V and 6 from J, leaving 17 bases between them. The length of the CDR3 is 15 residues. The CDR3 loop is CASSLREQGQDGYTF. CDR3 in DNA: TGTGCCAGCAGTTTGAGGGAGCAGGGTCAGGATGGCTACACCTTC.

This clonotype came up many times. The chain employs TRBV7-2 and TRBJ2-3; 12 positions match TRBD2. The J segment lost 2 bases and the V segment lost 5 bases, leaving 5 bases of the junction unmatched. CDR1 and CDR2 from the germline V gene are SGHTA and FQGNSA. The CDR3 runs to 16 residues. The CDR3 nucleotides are TGTGCCAGCAGCGAGACTAGCGGGGGACACACAGATACGCAGTATTTT. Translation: CASSETSGGHTDTQYF.

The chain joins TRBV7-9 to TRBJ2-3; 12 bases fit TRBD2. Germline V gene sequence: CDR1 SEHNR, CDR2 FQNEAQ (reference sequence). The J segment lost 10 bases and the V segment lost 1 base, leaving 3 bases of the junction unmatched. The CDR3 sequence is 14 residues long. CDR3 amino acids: CASSLGLAGESQYF. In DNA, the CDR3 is TGTGCCAGCAGCTTAGGACTAGCGGGAGAGTCGCAGTATTTT.

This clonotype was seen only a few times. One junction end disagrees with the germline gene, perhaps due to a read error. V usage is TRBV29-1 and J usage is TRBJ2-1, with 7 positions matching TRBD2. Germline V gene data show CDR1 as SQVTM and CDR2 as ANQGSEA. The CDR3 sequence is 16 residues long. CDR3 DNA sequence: TGCGGCGTTGGTTCAGGGCGGGAGAGGTTTAACAATGAGCAGTTCTTC. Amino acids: CGVGSGRERFNNEQFF.

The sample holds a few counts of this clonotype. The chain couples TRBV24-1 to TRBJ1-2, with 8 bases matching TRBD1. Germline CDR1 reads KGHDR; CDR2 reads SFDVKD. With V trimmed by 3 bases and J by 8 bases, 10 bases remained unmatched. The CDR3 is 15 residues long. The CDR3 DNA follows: TGTGCCACCAGTGATCACAGGGGGGAAACCATGGGCTACACCTTC. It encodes CATSDHRGETMGYTF.

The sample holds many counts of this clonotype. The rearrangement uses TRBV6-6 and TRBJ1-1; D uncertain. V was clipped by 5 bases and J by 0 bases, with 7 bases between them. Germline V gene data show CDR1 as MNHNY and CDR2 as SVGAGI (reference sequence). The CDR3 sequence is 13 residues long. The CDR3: CASSTQLNTEAFF. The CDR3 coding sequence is TGTGCCAGCAGTACACAGTTGAACACTGAAGCTTTCTTT.

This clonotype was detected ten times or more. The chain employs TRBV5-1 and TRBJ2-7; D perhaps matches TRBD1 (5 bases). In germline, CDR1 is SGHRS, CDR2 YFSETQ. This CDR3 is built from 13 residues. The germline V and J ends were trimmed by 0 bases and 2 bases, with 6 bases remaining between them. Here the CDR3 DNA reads TGCGCCAGCAGCTTGGCGGACACCTACGAGCAGTACTTC. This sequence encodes CASSLADTYEQYF.